The rows below give T cell receptor beta chains drawn from one sample of a study of response to subunit inactivated influenza vaccine. TCRdb recomputed calls from the RT-PCR reads with MiXCR, one row per CDR3 protein. The table records about half a million distinct CDR3 sequences, approximately 11% of them present only once. Sequencing was performed on PBMCs from blood, taken about 40 days after vaccination. The receptors were sampled from a man aged 45 to 65 who received an inactivated influenza vaccine. CDR3s leave out the opening cysteine and the closing phenylalanine or tryptophan. Rows may omit the clone size; those that give it use once, few, many or a size class.

CDR3aa,abundance,j_gene,len,v_gene
ASSPGPVPDYEQY,.,TRBJ2-7,13,TRBV5-1
SAPPGQGYEQY,many,TRBJ2-7,11,TRBV20-1
ASSLAGTAYTDTQY,many,TRBJ2-3,14,TRBV5-1
ASSWELLAGDSTDTQY,many,TRBJ2-3,16,TRBV28
ASSAGTITYNEQF,.,TRBJ2-1,13,TRBV2
SAGPATPYRGHGDEQF,many,TRBJ2-1,16,TRBV20-1
SVEDIYSGAIVLT,.,TRBJ2-6,13,TRBV29-1
SARDPILQGGGYT,many,TRBJ1-2,13,TRBV20-1
ATLKAGEETQY,few,TRBJ2-5,11,TRBV10-3
ASSPTWSGETQY,few,TRBJ2-5,12,TRBV7-9
ASRHEAGAYNEQF,few,TRBJ2-1,13,TRBV6-1
ASSSQGAGGTEAF,.,TRBJ1-1,13,TRBV4-1
ASRRWGQSNSPLH,many,TRBJ1-6,13,TRBV12-3/TRBV12-4
ASTATSRFNEQF,few,TRBJ2-1,12,TRBV12-3/TRBV12-4
SVRSAGGRYEQY,many,TRBJ2-7,12,TRBV29-1
ASSYSRDSGANVLT,few,TRBJ2-6,14,TRBV6-2/TRBV6-3
SARSPLWTSGGADYNEQF,few,TRBJ2-1,18,TRBV29-1
ASCGTGGYEQF,many,TRBJ2-1,11,TRBV6-1
ASSQGLRENSDTQY,few,TRBJ2-3,14,TRBV4-3
ASSYSAEGSTEAF,few,TRBJ1-1,13,TRBV6-5
ASSPPGNTGELF,.,TRBJ2-2,12,TRBV5-1
SAPYRANYGYT,many,TRBJ1-2,11,TRBV20-1
ASSYLTDTQY,many,TRBJ2-3,10,TRBV6-6
SAPDRIANTQY,once,TRBJ2-3,11,TRBV20-1
SAFSGSATYEQY,many,TRBJ2-7,12,TRBV20-1
ASSTGPSYPSGANVLT,few,TRBJ2-6,16,TRBV11-1
ASSQDYRGNQPQH,few,TRBJ1-5,13,TRBV4-2
ASSPHRDTEAF,.,TRBJ1-1,11,TRBV28
AISSGHTTDTQY,.,TRBJ2-3,12,TRBV10-3
ASSQDLTGTYYGYT,many,TRBJ1-2,14,TRBV14
SASKGTKETQY,few,TRBJ2-5,11,TRBV20-1
ASLPEYLITEAF,many,TRBJ1-1,12,TRBV7-8